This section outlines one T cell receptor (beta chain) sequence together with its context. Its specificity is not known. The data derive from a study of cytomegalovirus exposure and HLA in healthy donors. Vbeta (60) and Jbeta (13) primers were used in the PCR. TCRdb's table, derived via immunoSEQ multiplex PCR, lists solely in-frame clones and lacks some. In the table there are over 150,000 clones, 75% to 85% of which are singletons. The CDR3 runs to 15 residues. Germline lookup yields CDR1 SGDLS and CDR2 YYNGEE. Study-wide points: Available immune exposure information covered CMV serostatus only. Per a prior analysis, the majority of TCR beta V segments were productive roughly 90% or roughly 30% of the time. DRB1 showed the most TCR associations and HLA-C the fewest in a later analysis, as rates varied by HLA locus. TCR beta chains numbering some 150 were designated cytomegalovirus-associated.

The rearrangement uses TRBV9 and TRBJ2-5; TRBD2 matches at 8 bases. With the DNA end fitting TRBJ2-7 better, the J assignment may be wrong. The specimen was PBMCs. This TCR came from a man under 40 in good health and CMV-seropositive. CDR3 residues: CASSASSGTTYEQYF. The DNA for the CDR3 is TGTGCCAGCAGCGCGAGTAGCGGGACCACCTACGAGCAGTACTTC.